This T cell receptor beta chain appears in the sequencing data of a study of cytomegalovirus exposure and HLA in healthy donors. Whole-study results and caveats: The analysis excluded some indistinguishable V segments, including TRBV6-2 and TRBV6-3. As a later analysis showed, several of the most significant clusters appeared to be linked to common viral pathogens.

For this clone: The target antigen is unknown.

PCR was performed using 60 Vbeta and 13 Jbeta primers. The protocol was immunoSEQ multiplex PCR, while the TCRdb copy is restricted to in-frame clones and leaves out a portion. In the table there are under 170,000 clones, 79% of which are singletons. The V segment lost 3 bases and the J segment 6 bases; nucleotides outside the gene matches: 7. The CDR3 runs to 15 residues. Germline V lookup: CDR1 SGHNT, CDR2 YYREEE (reference sequence). The sequence derives from a man aged 50 or older in good health and CMV-seropositive. The sequenced sample consisted of PBMCs. The chain combines TRBV5-4 with TRBJ1-2; 11 nucleotides align to TRBD1. For the CDR3, the DNA is TGTGCCAGCAGCTGGCCGGGACAGGGGGAGCATGGCTACACCTTC. It translates to CASSWPGQGEHGYTF.